These 15 T cell receptor beta chains were all obtained from the same sample, sequenced in a study of blood T cells in healthy people across ages. Together with a sample-barcoded 5' primer, a J-beta primer mix was included in a second PCR lasting roughly 7 to 11 cycles. One entry per CDR3 protein, called by TCRdb with MiXCR from the 5' RACE reads. Found here are 1.5 million to 2 million distinct CDR3 sequences, 28% of them singletons; the top ten hold 7.7%. Sequenced input: blood. The receptors come from a woman aged 30 to 39 in good health.

The J gene is TRBJ2-1, the V gene TRBV6-5; D not certain. The germline V gene has CDR1 MNHEY and CDR2 SVGAGI. The ends were cut back, 3 bases at V and 9 bases at J, with 6 bases in the middle. The CDR3 is 11 residues long. The CDR3 DNA reads as TGTGCCAGCAGTTATGACTTTGAGCAGTTCTTC. Its protein is CASSYDFEQFF.

In this sample, this clonotype turned up a few times. The CDR3 loop reads CASSEQPGVDGYTF. For the CDR3, the DNA is TGTGCCAGCAGTGAGCAACCGGGAGTCGATGGCTACACCTTC. The chain uses TRBV6-4 and TRBJ1-2; no clear D gene. V lost 3 bases and J lost 6, with 14 bases in between. This CDR3 has 14 residues. Germline V lookup: CDR1 MRHNA, CDR2 SNTAGT.

This clonotype has only a few counts. The rearrangement links TRBV20-1 to TRBJ2-6; D remains ambiguous. Trimming pared 3 bases from V and 2 bases from J, leaving 8 bases between. Per germline, CDR1 DFQATT and CDR2 SNEGSKA (reference sequence). This CDR3 is built from 14 residues. The chain's CDR3 is CSARPAAGANVLTF. The CDR3 nucleotides are TGCAGTGCTAGGCCCGCGGCTGGGGCCAACGTCCTGACTTTC.

This rearrangement joins TRBV6-1 to TRBJ2-7; D is uncertain. The CDR3 length is 12 residues. V was shortened by 0 bases and J by 6 bases, with 6 bases between the two germline ends. Germline V gives CDR1 MNHNS, CDR2 SASEGT. CDR3 protein: CASSEARSEQYF. Here the CDR3 DNA reads TGTGCCAGCAGTGAAGCGAGAAGCGAGCAGTACTTC.

The table lists this clonotype with a few counts. The V call is TRBV7-6, the J call TRBJ2-1, with 10 bases identical to TRBD2. V was pared by 2 bases and J by 9 bases, with 7 bases of the junction left unmatched. Germline V gives CDR1 SGHVS, CDR2 FNYEAQ. CDR3 length: 15 amino acids. The CDR3: CASSLRAGGLGEQFF. CDR3 DNA sequence: TGTGCCAGCAGCTTACGAGCGGGGGGGCTTGGTGAGCAGTTCTTC. Variable domain in full (rest from reference TRBV7-6 and TRBJ2-1): GAGVSQSPRYKVTKRGQDVALRCDPISGHVSLYWYRQALGQGPEFLTYFNYEAQQDKSGLPNDRFSAERPEGSISTLTIQRTEQRDSAMYRCASSLRAGGLGEQFFGPGTRLTVL.

The chain links TRBV2 to TRBJ1-1; D unresolved. The CDR3 is 11 residues long. V was shortened by 4 bases and J by 3 bases, with 3 bases between the two germline ends. Germline-derived CDR1 and CDR2 are SNHLY and FYNNEI. This CDR3 reads CASSVDTEAFF. The DNA for the CDR3 is TGTGCCAGCAGTGTGGACACTGAAGCTTTCTTT.

The rearrangement links TRBV7-2 to TRBJ1-5; TRBD1 is a possible D gene (5 bases). Germline V gives CDR1 SGHTA, CDR2 FQGNSA. V shed 2 bases and J shed 5 bases, with 16 bases lying between them. This CDR3 has 16 residues. CDR3 amino acids: CASSLRSGAGDQPQHF. Here the CDR3 DNA reads TGTGCCAGCAGCTTAAGGTCTGGGGCCGGCGATCAGCCCCAGCATTTT.

The genes are TRBV7-9 and TRBJ1-4; D perhaps matches TRBD1 (5 bases). Germline values: CDR1 SEHNR, CDR2 FQNEAQ (reference sequence). The V and J ends lost 0 bases and 6 bases respectively, with 8 bases between them. The CDR3 consists of 14 residues. The CDR3 region is CASSLARGDEKLFF. CDR3 DNA sequence: TGTGCCAGCAGCTTAGCGCGGGGGGATGAAAAACTGTTTTTT.

In this sample, this clonotype turned up many times. The J gene is TRBJ2-1, the V gene TRBV6-5; TRBD2 is a possible D gene (6 bases). V was clipped by 0 bases and J by 7 bases, with 7 bases between them. The CDR3 has 13 residues. CDR1 is MNHEY and CDR2 is SVGAGI in the germline V gene. The CDR3 nucleotides are TGTGCCAGCAGTTACTCCCGGGAGAATGAGCAGTTCTTC. Amino acid sequence: CASSYSRENEQFF.

The V and J genes are TRBV6-6 and TRBJ2-4, with D uncertain. The end of the DNA fits TRBJ2-7 better, so the J call may be wrong. Germline V lookup: CDR1 MNHNY, CDR2 SVGAGI (reference sequence). This CDR3 region has 10 residues. CDR3 region: CASFSYEQYF. The CDR3, as DNA: TGTGCCAGCTTTTCCTACGAGCAGTACTTC.

In its sample, this clonotype was seen a few times. The chain links TRBV5-1 to TRBJ2-3; 8 bases are shared with TRBD1. The CDR3 is 16 amino acids. Trimming took 0 bases from V and 3 from J; bases not matched to a gene: 6. Germline V CDR1 and CDR2: SGHRS, YFSETQ. CDR3 sequence reads: CASSLDPGQGTDTQYF. CDR3 DNA: TGCGCCAGCAGCTTGGACCCCGGACAGGGAACAGATACGCAGTATTTT.

Concerning this clonotype: A much more abundant neighbour one base away suggests this may be a read error. This chain connects TRBV29-1 to TRBJ2-1; a possible D gene is TRBD2 (6 bases). The CDR3 length is 13 residues. The V gene's germline CDR1 is SQVTM and CDR2 ANQGSEA. CDR3 loop: CSVEDLWGTLPVF. The CDR3 nucleotides are TGCAGCGTTGAAGATCTCTGGGGGACTCTCCCGGTCTTC.

A remark on this clonotype: Relative to the germline gene, one junction end is altered; a read error may explain this. The CDR3 DNA reads as TGTGCCAGCAGCGATTTTTGGGATAATTCATCCCTCCACTTT. Protein sequence: CASSDFWDNSSLHF. V usage is TRBV9 and J usage is TRBJ1-6; D ambiguous. Germline loops: CDR1 SGDLS, CDR2 YYNGEE. The CDR3 extends over 14 amino acids.

Many counts were recorded for this clonotype. The chain has TRBV20-1 and TRBJ2-1; 11 nucleotides agree with TRBD2. This CDR3 comprises 16 residues. V lost 4 bases to trimming and J lost 6 bases; unmatched junction nucleotides: 11. Germline V gene data show CDR1 as DFQATT and CDR2 as SNEGSKA (reference sequence). Written as DNA, the CDR3 is TGCAGTGCTATCCCCCTAACTAGCGGGGGTACCAATGAGCAGTTCTTC. It codes for CSAIPLTSGGTNEQFF.

The chain recombines TRBV10-2 with TRBJ2-3; TRBD2 matches at 12 bases. V was pared by 6 bases and J by 3 bases, with 4 bases of the junction left unmatched. The germline V gene has CDR1 WSHSY and CDR2 SAAADI. The CDR3 is made up of 15 amino acids. This CDR3 is CASRYLAGGTDTQYF. Written as DNA, the CDR3 is TGCGCCAGCAGATACCTAGCGGGGGGGACAGATACGCAGTATTTT.